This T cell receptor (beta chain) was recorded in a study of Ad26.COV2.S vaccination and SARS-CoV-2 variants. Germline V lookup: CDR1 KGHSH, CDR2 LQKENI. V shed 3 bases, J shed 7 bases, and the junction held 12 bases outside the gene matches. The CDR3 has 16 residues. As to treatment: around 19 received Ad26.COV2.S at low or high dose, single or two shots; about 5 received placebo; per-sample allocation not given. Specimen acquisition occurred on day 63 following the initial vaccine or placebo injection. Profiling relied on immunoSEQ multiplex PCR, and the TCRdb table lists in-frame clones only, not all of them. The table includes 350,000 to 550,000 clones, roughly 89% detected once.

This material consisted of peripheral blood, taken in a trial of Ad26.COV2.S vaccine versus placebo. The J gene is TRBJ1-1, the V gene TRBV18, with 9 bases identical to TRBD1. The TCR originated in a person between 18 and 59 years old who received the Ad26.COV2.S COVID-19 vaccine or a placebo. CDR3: CASSPSSPGQGFEAFF. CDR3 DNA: TGTGCCAGCTCACCGAGCTCGCCGGGACAGGGTTTTGAAGCTTTCTTT.